This T cell receptor beta chain was captured by sequencing in a study of human T cells and chemical hapten exposure. Study context: The study patch tested 0.01% DPC on the upper back and read results at 6 days. Notes on the study in general: The number of TCRs over 1 in 1000 frequency stayed unchanged after DPC.

Per the study methods: Counts of TCRs in each sample centred on a median of about 99,000 and extended from around 25,000 to 690,000. Each CDR3 protein is one row after TCRdb ran MiXCR on the RACE reads. The V and J calls, along with clone size, are taken from TCRdb and not from the paper's own processing. This sample has some 90,000 distinct CDR3 sequences, with approximately 9% found just once. Time point denoted: pre-sensitization, week 0. The treatment here: therapeutic diphenylcyclopropenone sensitization with weekly scalp DPC. People who gave samples had alopecia, were 18 to 70 years old, and were suitable for DPC. This clonotype was recorded at least ten times. The antigen is undetermined. The ends were cut back, 7 bases at V and 0 bases at J, with 13 bases in the middle. This CDR3 region has 14 residues. CDR1 is MNHEY, CDR2 SVGAGI, per germline.

Sequencing was performed on whole blood, taken in connection with sensitization to the hapten diphenylcyclopropenone (DPC). The receptor comes from a man aged 40-49 years with alopecia areata. Some clones in this sample may be carry-over from other donors' samples. The chain links TRBV6-5 to TRBJ2-7, with a weak D call TRBD2 (5 bases). The CDR3 spells CASTRGQASYEQYF. The CDR3 DNA is TGTGCCAGCACCCGCGGGCAGGCCTCCTACGAGCAGTACTTC.